This T cell receptor beta chain came from a study of cytomegalovirus exposure and HLA in healthy donors. Findings and caveats of the study: Within an earlier analysis, most TCR beta V segments proved productive either about 87% or about 30% of the time.

The CDR3 spans 11 residues. V was trimmed by 1 base and J by 5 bases, leaving 5 bases between them. Looked up from germline, CDR1 is GTSNPN and CDR2 is SVGIG (reference sequence). Comment on this clone: Its specificity is not known.

It was with 60 Vbeta and 13 Jbeta primers that the PCR ran. Sequencing used immunoSEQ multiplex PCR; TCRdb keeps in-frame clones, though not all of them. Of 100,000 to 120,000 clones in the sample, more than 70% are singletons; the top ten hold around 3%. Sequenced: PBMCs. The clonotype originates from a woman in her sixties or seventies in good health and CMV-seropositive. The chain combines TRBV30 with TRBJ2-5; D call uncertain. Written as DNA, the CDR3 is TGTGCCTGGAGTGCGAGGGAGACCCAGTACTTC. Translating it yields CAWSARETQYF.